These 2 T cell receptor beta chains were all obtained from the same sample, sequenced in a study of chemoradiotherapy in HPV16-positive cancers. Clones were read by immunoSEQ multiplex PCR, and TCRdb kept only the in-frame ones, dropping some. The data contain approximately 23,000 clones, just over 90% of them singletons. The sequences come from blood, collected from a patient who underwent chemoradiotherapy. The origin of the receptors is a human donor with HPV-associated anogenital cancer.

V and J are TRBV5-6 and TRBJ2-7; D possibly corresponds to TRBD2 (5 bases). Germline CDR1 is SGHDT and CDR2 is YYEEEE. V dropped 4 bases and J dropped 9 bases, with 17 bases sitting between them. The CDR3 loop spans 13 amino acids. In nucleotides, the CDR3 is TGTGCCAGCAGCCCCGGACTTCCCCAGGTGCAGTACTTC. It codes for CASSPGLPQVQYF. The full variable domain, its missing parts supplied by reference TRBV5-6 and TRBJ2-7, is DAGVTQSPTHLIKTRGQQVTLRCSPKSGHDTVSWYQQALGQGPQFIFQYYEEEERQRGNFPDRFSGHQFPNYSSELNVNALLLGDSALYLCASSPGLPQVQYFGPGTRLTVT.

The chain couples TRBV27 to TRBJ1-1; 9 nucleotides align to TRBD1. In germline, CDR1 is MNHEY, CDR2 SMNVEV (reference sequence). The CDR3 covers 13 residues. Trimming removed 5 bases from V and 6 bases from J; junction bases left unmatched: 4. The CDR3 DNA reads TGTGCCAGCAGTGGACAGGGGACGGCTGAAGCTTTCTTT. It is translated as CASSGQGTAEAFF.